Following are 15 T cell receptor beta chains from one sample sequenced in a study of shared clonotypes between healthy human individuals. Assay: immunoSEQ multiplex PCR; the TCRdb copy retains only in-frame clones and omits some. The sample shows over 95,000 clones, around 68% of them seen only once. The specimen was memory CD8+ T cells sorted from blood. Subset given: CD45RO+ cells pooled with CCR7-negative TemRA cells. Receptors originate from a woman under 40 in good health.

The chain joins TRBV5-6 to TRBJ2-7, with 7 positions matching TRBD2. Germline CDR1 reads SGHDT; CDR2 reads YYEEEE. The V gene end was trimmed by 4 bases and the J gene end by 6 bases; junction bases not matched to a gene: 10. The CDR3 totals 14 residues. The CDR3 spells CASSPGWEGFEQYF. In DNA, the CDR3 is TGTGCCAGCAGCCCCGGCTGGGAGGGATTCGAGCAGTACTTC.

This clone was found once. CDR3 in amino acids: CASSTDGTYTGELFF. CDR3 bases: TGTGCCAGCTCGACGGATGGCACCTACACCGGGGAGCTGTTTTTT. The rearrangement joins TRBV6-6 to TRBJ2-2; D is undetermined. Trimming left V 8 bases short and J 3 bases short, with 16 bases between. This CDR3 is built from 15 residues. Germline CDR1 reads MNHNY; CDR2 reads SVGAGI (reference sequence).

The chain employs TRBV6-4 and TRBJ2-3; TRBD1 matches 10 bases. Trimming removed 4 bases from V and 4 bases from J; junction bases left unmatched: 5. The CDR3 spans 15 residues. The germline V gene has CDR1 MRHNA and CDR2 SNTAGT. CDR3: CASSGQGAGADTQYF. The DNA for the CDR3 is TGTGCCAGCAGTGGACAGGGGGCAGGAGCAGATACGCAGTATTTT.

This sequence joins TRBV4-2 and TRBJ1-1; weak D call: TRBD1 (6 bases). In germline, CDR1 is LGHNA, CDR2 YNFKEQ. The CDR3 contains 15 residues. Trimming left V 0 bases short and J 0 bases short, with 8 bases between. CDR3 in DNA: TGTGCCAGCAGCCAAGAGGACAGCATGAACACTGAAGCTTTCTTT. This gives the protein CASSQEDSMNTEAFF.

With respect to this clone: A much larger clone lies one base from this, so it may be a read error. Other DNA variants within this sample encode the same CDR3. This chain links TRBV9 with TRBJ2-7, with 9 nucleotides matching TRBD1. J gave up 0 bases and V 0 bases, and 1 base lay outside the gene matches. The CDR3 has 15 residues. Per germline, CDR1 SGDLS and CDR2 YYNGEE. The CDR3 protein is CASSVGQGDSYEQYF. The CDR3 DNA sequence: TGTGCCAGCAGCGTAGGACAGGGGGACTCCTACGAGCAGTACTTC.

The chain links TRBV28 to TRBJ2-7; 7 nucleotides line up with TRBD1. Germline trimming cut 1 base from V and 0 bases from J; bases unmatched to any gene: 6. Germline loops: CDR1 MDHEN, CDR2 SYDVKM. The CDR3 is made up of 16 amino acids. CDR3 sequence reads: CASSLSWDSVSYEQYF. The CDR3 region has the DNA TGTGCCAGCAGTTTATCTTGGGACAGCGTCTCCTACGAGCAGTACTTC.

This clone has a count of ten or more. J is TRBJ2-7 and V is TRBV7-8; D perhaps matches TRBD1 (5 bases). CDR1 is SGHVS, CDR2 FQNEAQ, per germline. The V end was cut by 5 bases, the J end by 3 bases, with 17 bases between. The CDR3 has 15 residues. CDR3 DNA sequence: TGTGCCAGCAGCCCATACCAGGGTCCCAGCTACGAGCAGTACTTC. This translates into CASSPYQGPSYEQYF.

This rearrangement joins TRBV5-1 to TRBJ1-2, with D perhaps matching TRBD1 (6 bases). The length of the CDR3 is 15 residues. V was shortened by 0 bases and J by 8 bases, with 17 bases between the two germline ends. The V gene's germline CDR1 is SGHRS and CDR2 YFSETQ. The CDR3 is CASSLVTGDLRGYTF. DNA of the CDR3: TGCGCCAGCAGCTTGGTGACAGGAGATTTGAGAGGCTACACCTTC.

The sample holds many counts of this clone. The rearrangement joins TRBV5-1 to TRBJ2-7, with D perhaps matching TRBD2 (6 bases). Trimming shortened V by 6 bases and J by 0 bases, and 16 bases separated the two germline ends. The length of the CDR3 is 15 residues. CDR1 SGHRS and CDR2 YFSETQ come from the germline V gene. CDR3 region: CASTQDASASYEQYF. The CDR3 bases are TGCGCCAGCACACAGGATGCTAGCGCCTCCTACGAGCAGTACTTC. Supplemented by reference TRBV5-1 and TRBJ2-7, the full variable domain reads KAGVTQTPRYLIKTRGQQVTLSCSPISGHRSVSWYQQTPGQGLQFLFEYFSETQRNKGNFPGRFSGRQFSNSRSEMNVSTLELGDSALYLCASTQDASASYEQYFGPGTRLTVT.

As for this clone: Other DNA sequences from this sample encode an identical CDR3 as well. The CDR3, as DNA: TGTGCCAGCAGTTACAGCCGGGGCGCCTACAATGAGCAGTTCTTC. It is translated as CASSYSRGAYNEQFF. The V and J genes are TRBV6-5 and TRBJ2-1; TRBD1 or TRBD2 may be the D gene (5 bases each). V gave up 2 bases and J gave up 2 bases, with 10 bases separating them. This CDR3 is 15 amino acids long. Germline V gene lookup returns CDR1 MNHEY and CDR2 SVGAGI.

The V and J genes are TRBV5-4 and TRBJ2-7; D is possibly TRBD1 (5 bases). V was shortened by 2 bases and J by 5 bases, with 14 bases between the two germline ends. This CDR3 is built from 14 residues. CDR1 SGHNT and CDR2 YYREEE come from the germline V gene (reference sequence). The CDR3 nucleotides are TGTGCCAGCAGCTTACCCAGGGTGTCCCACGAGCAGTACTTC. It translates to CASSLPRVSHEQYF.

This chain links TRBV6-6 with TRBJ1-2, with no clear D. Germline V gene lookup returns CDR1 MNHNY and CDR2 SVGAGI (reference sequence). The CDR3 spans 13 residues. The V gene lost 5 bases and the J gene lost 4 bases, with 11 bases spanning the gap. CDR3 in amino acids: CASSDTEFYGYTF. CDR3 nucleotide sequence: TGTGCCAGCAGTGACACAGAGTTCTATGGCTACACCTTC.

The CDR3 sequence is CAINPVHPREDEQYF. For the CDR3, the DNA is TGTGCCATCAACCCGGTGCATCCAAGGGAGGACGAGCAGTACTTC. The chain carries TRBV10-3 and TRBJ2-7; D possibly corresponds to TRBD2 (6 bases). CDR1 is ENHRY and CDR2 is SYGVKD in the germline V gene. With 7 bases removed from V and 5 bases from J, the gap between germline ends came to 21 bases. The CDR3 spans 15 residues.

The chain carries TRBV6-6 and TRBJ2-7, with 7 bases identical to TRBD1. The germline V gene has CDR1 MNHNY and CDR2 SVGAGI (reference sequence). Losses at the gene ends were 2 bases for V and 0 bases for J; bases not matched to a gene: 4. The CDR3 is 15 residues long. The CDR3 nucleotides are TGTGCCAGCAGTTACACGACAGGGCCCTCCTACGAGCAGTACTTC. Protein product: CASSYTTGPSYEQYF.

This clone occurred once. An end of the junction differs from the germline gene, which may be a read error. The chain combines TRBV10-3 with TRBJ1-1, with TRBD1 matching over 9 bases. Per germline, CDR1 ENHRY and CDR2 SYGVKD. The CDR3 loop spans 12 amino acids. The CDR3 spells CASSAGQGDAFF. CDR3 nucleotide sequence: TGTGCCAGCAGTGCGGGACAGGGTGACGCTTTCTTT.